This TCR beta chain stems from a study of OX40 agonist ivuxolimab in advanced cancers. Study at large: Patients got intravenous ivuxolimab at 0.01 to 10 mg/kg every 2 weeks. Findings and limits, study-wide: Low clonal expansion, among the lowest seen, marked partial responders at 0.1-3.0 mg/kg. Determination of antigen specificity was not performed for the expanded peripheral T cells. Circulating CD4+ and CD8+ T cells showed clonal expansion by week 6 at 0.1 to 3.0 mg/kg.

On this clone itself: Its antigen is currently unknown.

Trimming pared 2 bases from V and 1 base from J, leaving 6 bases between. The length of the CDR3 is 13 residues. Germline lookup yields CDR1 MNHEY and CDR2 SMNVEV (reference sequence). Using immunoSEQ multiplex PCR, the repertoire was profiled, and TCRdb retains in-frame clones only, with some absent. Among around 12,000 clones listed, approximately 90% were seen once. The TCR was taken from an adult with an advanced solid tumor such as melanoma, head and neck, liver or kidney cancer. This rearrangement joins TRBV27 to TRBJ2-7; no firm D call. The sequencing here drew on CD4+ or CD8+ T cells sorted from blood, taken in a trial of the OX40 agonist ivuxolimab. The CDR3 spells CASSLGRSYEQYF. In DNA form, the CDR3 reads TGTGCCAGCAGTTTAGGTAGATCCTACGAGCAGTACTTC.